This T cell receptor beta chain was captured in a study of T cells in women clearing cervical HPV infection. The wider study: Blood came at first lesion visit for cases, post-clearance for controls. Only a few women had HLA typing results available. Findings and limits, study-wide: Cases and controls were distinguished at AUC 0.83 by richness and V genes.

Turning to this clone: The antigen remains unidentified. The CDR3 end falls 3 residues outside the read, so it is completed with the germline J gene.

Produced via immunoSEQ multiplex PCR; TCRdb's table is partial and in-frame only. Recorded here are 31,000 or so clones; the top ten clones represent 4.3%. The germline V gene has CDR1 SGHNT and CDR2 YYREEE (reference sequence). Losses at the gene ends were 5 bases for V and 8 bases for J; bases not matched to a gene: 5. This CDR3 is 13 amino acids long. Input material: blood buffy coat. The chain uses TRBV5-4 and TRBJ2-1; TRBD1 matches at 9 bases. The sequence was collected from a woman between 18 and 75 years old with a cervical HPV16 infection that either progressed to CIN3+ or cleared (not recorded which). Here the CDR3 reads CASSRDRADEQFF. CDR3 DNA, as far as it was read: TGTGCCAGCAGTAGGGACAGGGCCGATGAG.